The 24 T cell receptor beta chains reported below all come from one sample, sequenced in a study of OX40 agonist ivuxolimab in advanced cancers. Profiled with immunoSEQ multiplex PCR; TCRdb holds only in-frame clones, not every one. Of some 25,000 clones in the sample, 82% are singletons; the top ten hold 21%. This specimen was CD4+ or CD8+ T cells sorted from blood, taken in a trial of the OX40 agonist ivuxolimab. Receptors were obtained from an adult with an advanced solid tumor such as melanoma, head and neck, liver or kidney cancer.

The CDR3 sequence is CASSLGAWDQPQHF. DNA for the CDR3: TGCGCCAGCAGCTTGGGAGCCTGGGATCAGCCCCAGCATTTT. The V call is TRBV5-1, the J call TRBJ1-5; D gene unclear. CDR1 SGHRS and CDR2 YFSETQ come from the germline V gene. V was shortened by 0 bases and J by 5 bases, with 9 bases between the two germline ends. This CDR3 contains 14 residues.

There are a few counts of this clone. The chain employs TRBV5-1 and TRBJ2-5; TRBD2 might be the D (5 bases). The CDR3 spans 12 residues. Germline V gene data show CDR1 as SGHRS and CDR2 as YFSETQ. V lost 4 bases and J 5 bases, leaving 9 bases between the germline ends. The CDR3 bases are TGCGCCAGCAGCCCATCGGGGGAGACCCAGTACTTC. It yields the protein CASSPSGETQYF.

This chain joins TRBV5-1 and TRBJ2-7; D not certain. Per germline, CDR1 SGHRS and CDR2 YFSETQ. Trimming took off 0 bases at V and 0 bases at J, with 10 bases between the two ends. CDR3 length equals 15 residues. The CDR3 nucleotides are TGCGCCAGCAGCTTGGGTCAGAGGTCCTCCTACGAGCAGTACTTC. Residues: CASSLGQRSSYEQYF.

The CDR3 DNA follows: TGTGCCAGCAGTTCGAGTGGGGGGGGTAGCCATGAGCAGTTCTTC. Protein: CASSSSGGGSHEQFF. The J gene is TRBJ2-1, the V gene TRBV27; 7 bases line up with TRBD2. V shed 4 bases and J 8 bases; nucleotides not matched to a gene: 11. The germline CDR1 and CDR2 sequences are MNHEY and SMNVEV (reference sequence). CDR3 length: 15 amino acids.

J is TRBJ2-5 and V is TRBV27; 7 bases fit TRBD2. Germline V gene data show CDR1 as MNHEY and CDR2 as SMNVEV (reference sequence). The CDR3 is made up of 14 amino acids. J gave up 2 bases and V 3 bases, and 3 bases lay outside the gene matches. Written as DNA, the CDR3 is TGTGCCAGCAGTTTTCGGGGGGAGCAAGAGACCCAGTACTTC. Amino acid sequence: CASSFRGEQETQYF.

J is TRBJ2-7 and V is TRBV6-5; D gene uncertain. Per germline, CDR1 MNHEY and CDR2 SVGAGI. Trimming took 11 bases from V and 3 from J, leaving 11 bases between them. The CDR3 spans 11 residues. The CDR3 sequence: CAVSDGYEQYF. CDR3 coding DNA: TGTGCCGTATCCGACGGCTACGAGCAGTACTTC.

This chain links TRBV6-4 with TRBJ2-2; D unresolved. V dropped 7 bases and J dropped 7 bases, with 13 bases sitting between them. Germline CDR1 MRHNA, CDR2 SNTAGT. This CDR3 is 13 amino acids long. CDR3 sequence: CASTVVFYGELFF. As DNA, the CDR3 is TGTGCCAGCACTGTGGTTTTTTACGGGGAGCTGTTTTTT.

The rearrangement uses TRBV4-1 and TRBJ1-3; the match to TRBD1 covers 8 bases. The CDR3 is 16 residues long. The junction had 4 bases not matched to a gene; V was cut back by 0 bases and J by 3 bases. Germline CDR1 is MGHRA and CDR2 is YSYEKL. CDR3 DNA: TGCGCCAGCAGCCAAGAAACAGGGGGATATGGAAACACCATATATTTT. Translation gives CASSQETGGYGNTIYF.

The chain employs TRBV6-6 and TRBJ2-7; D may correspond to TRBD1 or TRBD2 (6 bases each). The CDR3 runs 14 residues. With 8 bases removed from V and 5 bases from J, the gap between germline ends came to 19 bases. Germline CDR1 and CDR2: MNHNY and SVGAGI (reference sequence). CDR3 sequence reads: CASAEGGEADEQYF. The CDR3 DNA reads TGTGCCAGCGCGGAGGGGGGAGAGGCAGACGAGCAGTACTTC.

The chain employs TRBV19 and TRBJ2-4; 7 bases agree with TRBD1. The CDR3 sequence is 17 residues long. The V and J ends lost 4 bases and 0 bases, in that order; junction bases with no gene match: 9. CDR1 and CDR2 from the germline V gene are LNHDA and SQIVND (reference sequence). This CDR3 reads CASSTEQGTPAKNIQYF. The CDR3 nucleotides are TGTGCCAGTAGTACAGAACAGGGGACCCCAGCCAAAAACATTCAGTACTTC.

The table lists this clone with a few counts. V usage is TRBV7-3 and J usage is TRBJ2-5, with 9 positions matching TRBD2. The end of the DNA is better explained by TRBJ2-7, so the J call may be wrong. From germline, CDR1 is SGHTA and CDR2 FQGTGA. CDR3 size: 14 residues. The CDR3 is CASSLRGGADEQYF. CDR3 DNA sequence: TGTGCCAGCAGCTTACGCGGGGGGGCCGACGAGCAGTACTTC.

V gene TRBV7-9 combines with J gene TRBJ2-1; D may correspond to TRBD1 or TRBD2 (6 bases each). Germline V gives CDR1 SEHNR, CDR2 FQNEAQ (reference sequence). The CDR3 runs to 15 residues. Between the trimmed V and J ends, which lost 7 bases and 5 bases, there was a span of 18 bases. CDR3 sequence: CASTPGWGADNEQFF. DNA of the CDR3: TGTGCCAGCACCCCGGGTTGGGGGGCTGACAATGAGCAGTTCTTC.

This clone was picked up one time. This chain connects TRBV7-9 to TRBJ2-1; no reliable D call. CDR3 length: 13 amino acids. V was pared by 6 bases and J by 6 bases, with 12 bases between. From germline, CDR1 is SEHNR and CDR2 FQNEAQ (reference sequence). CDR3 in amino acids: CASSGKDRNEQFF. Here the CDR3 DNA reads TGTGCCAGCAGTGGAAAGGATCGCAATGAGCAGTTCTTC.

V is TRBV30 and J is TRBJ2-7, with 8 bases lining up with TRBD1. J was trimmed by 6 bases and V by 3 bases; bases with no gene match: 10. Germline V CDR1 and CDR2: GTSNPN, SVGIG (reference sequence). CDR3 length: 14 amino acids. CDR3 sequence (DNA): TGTGCCTGGAGAAAGGGTACAGGGGGTCGCGAGCAGTACTTC. Protein sequence: CAWRKGTGGREQYF.

This chain's CDR3 is CASSPEGEGDTGELFF. For the CDR3, the DNA is TGTGCCAGCAGCCCCGAGGGGGAGGGCGACACCGGGGAGCTGTTTTTT. The chain has TRBV9 and TRBJ2-2; weak D call: TRBD2 (7 bases). Germline loops: CDR1 SGDLS, CDR2 YYNGEE. The CDR3 extends over 16 amino acids. The V gene lost 4 bases and the J gene lost 3 bases, with 16 bases spanning the gap.

In this sample, this clone turned up a few times. The J gene is TRBJ1-1, the V gene TRBV15; weak D call: TRBD1 (6 bases). V dropped 3 bases and J dropped 11 bases, with 13 bases sitting between them. The CDR3 length is 12 residues. Germline assignment: CDR1 LNHNV and CDR2 YYDKDF (reference sequence). CDR3 in DNA: TGTGCCACCAGCAGTGGGACATTATGGGCTTTCTTT. It specifies CATSSGTLWAFF. The entire variable domain, with the rest obtained from reference TRBV15 and TRBJ1-1, is as follows: DAMVIQNPRYQVTQFGKPVTLSCSQTLNHNVMYWYQQKSSQAPKLLFHYYDKDFNNEADTPDNFQSRRPNTSFCFLDIRSPGLGDTAMYLCATSSGTLWAFFGQGTRLTVV.

This clone was detected only once. The junction departs from the called germline gene at one end, perhaps through a read error. The rearrangement joins TRBV4-1 to TRBJ1-1; D gene uncertain. Germline-derived CDR1 and CDR2 are MGHRA and YSYEKL. This CDR3 comprises 15 residues. The CDR3 nucleotides are TGCGCCAGCGGCCAAGTTGGACTGCTGAACACTGAAGCTTTCTTT. The encoded protein is CASGQVGLLNTEAFF.

V is TRBV29-1 and J is TRBJ1-2; maybe TRBD1 (5 bases). From germline, CDR1 is SQVTM and CDR2 ANQGSEA. CDR3 size: 12 residues. Here the CDR3 reads CSAIGESYGYTF. In DNA, the CDR3 is TGCAGTGCTATAGGGGAGAGCTATGGCTACACCTTC.

This chain connects TRBV13 to TRBJ2-7; 8 bases match TRBD2. This CDR3 comprises 15 residues. Losses at the gene ends were 5 bases for V and 0 bases for J; bases not matched to a gene: 6. Germline V gives CDR1 PRHDT, CDR2 FYEKMQ (reference sequence). The CDR3 nucleotides are TGTGCCAGCAGCCCCGGGACTAGACCCTCCTACGAGCAGTACTTC. Translated, it gives CASSPGTRPSYEQYF. The entire variable domain, with the rest obtained from reference TRBV13 and TRBJ2-7, is as follows: AAGVIQSPRHLIKEKRETATLKCYPIPRHDTVYWYQQGPGQDPQFLISFYEKMQSDKGSIPDRFSAQQFSDYHSELNMSSLELGDSALYFCASSPGTRPSYEQYFGPGTRLTVT.

This clone was seen once. V gene TRBV6-1 combines with J gene TRBJ2-4; 7 bases are shared with TRBD1. CDR1 and CDR2 (germline): MNHNS, SASEGT. The CDR3 spans 16 residues. The V and J ends lost 0 bases and 8 bases, in that order; junction bases with no gene match: 10. CDR3 region: CASSEAPWDSNDIQYF. The CDR3, as DNA: TGTGCCAGCAGTGAAGCCCCCTGGGACAGCAATGACATTCAGTACTTC.

The chain uses TRBV5-1 and TRBJ2-1; 8 nucleotides match TRBD2. Germline V lookup: CDR1 SGHRS, CDR2 YFSETQ. The CDR3 has 18 residues. V shed 0 bases, J shed 1 base, and the junction held 9 bases outside the gene matches. DNA for the CDR3: TGCGCCAGCAGCTTGGGCCCCTGGGCGGGAGGTTCCTACAATGAGCAGTTCTTC. It codes for CASSLGPWAGGSYNEQFF.

This rearrangement joins TRBV27 to TRBJ2-3; TRBD2 matches at 8 bases. This CDR3 contains 18 residues. The germline gives CDR1 MNHEY, CDR2 SMNVEV (reference sequence). V was clipped by 5 bases and J by 2 bases; unmatched bases: 15. The CDR3 DNA reads as TGTGCCAGCAGTGGGCTGCCGGGGGGGTTCGTCAACACAGATACGCAGTATTTT. Protein: CASSGLPGGFVNTDTQYF.

The chain combines TRBV30 with TRBJ2-1, with TRBD2 as a possible D gene (5 bases). Looked up from germline, CDR1 is GTSNPN and CDR2 is SVGIG (reference sequence). V lost 4 bases, J lost 0 bases, and 13 bases lay in between. The CDR3 is 15 residues long. The CDR3, as DNA: TGTGCCTGGACCTGGCCCGAGGGCTCCTACAATGAGCAGTTCTTC. Its protein is CAWTWPEGSYNEQFF.

The chain couples TRBV19 to TRBJ2-2; no reliable D call. V shed 3 bases and J shed 6 bases, with 8 bases lying between them. This CDR3 region has 13 residues. Germline CDR1 LNHDA, CDR2 SQIVND (reference sequence). The CDR3 protein is CASSISDPGELFF. The CDR3 bases are TGTGCCAGTAGTATCTCAGATCCCGGGGAGCTGTTTTTT.